This TCR beta chain is from a study of blood T cell repertoires in COVID-19. Looking at the study overall: COVID-19 samples collected from the United States, Italy and Spain covered acute and convalescent phases.

Cohorts were based on clinical histories the participants reported. The length of the CDR3 is 16 residues. V lost 6 bases, J lost 3 bases, and 8 bases stayed unmatched. Germline loops: CDR1 LNHDA, CDR2 SQIVND (reference sequence). Sequencing used immunoSEQ multiplex PCR; TCRdb keeps in-frame clones, though not all of them. The repertoire consists of 300,000 or so clones, with about 85% occurring once and the leading ten covering around 6%. The sample comprised PBMCs or T cells enriched from blood (not recorded which). This chain connects TRBV19 to TRBJ1-1; 12 nucleotides line up with TRBD1. The source of this sequence is a woman in her twenties or thirties who had recovered from COVID-19. CDR3 amino acids: CASRDRDRGLHTEAFF. The CDR3 DNA follows: TGTGCCAGTAGAGACCGGGACAGGGGGCTTCACACTGAAGCTTTCTTT.